A selection of T cell receptor beta chains follows, all from one sample in a study of shared clonotypes between healthy human individuals. TCRdb keeps only in-frame clones here, not all; method: immunoSEQ multiplex PCR. This sample yields 640,000 or so clones, of which about two thirds are seen a single time; approximately 1.8% belongs to the top ten. Sequenced sample: memory CD4+ T cells sorted from blood. These receptors all stem from a woman aged 30 to 39 in good health. CDR3s include the opening cysteine and the closing phenylalanine or tryptophan. Only some rows state a clone size, as once, few, many or a class for expanded clones.

abundance: .; v_gene: TRBV7-8; CDR3aa: CASSLIRNEQFF
abundance: once; v_gene: TRBV10-3; CDR3aa: CAIRAGTGGYDTEAFF
abundance: .; v_gene: TRBV18; CDR3aa: CASSPGLENTEAFF
abundance: .; v_gene: TRBV6-5; CDR3aa: CASRPDRVSPYEQYF
abundance: once; v_gene: TRBV29-1; CDR3aa: CSVEERGHAEAFF
abundance: .; v_gene: TRBV5-1; CDR3aa: CASSLEGGGNQPQHF
abundance: .; v_gene: TRBV6-1; CDR3aa: CASIERGVRDQPQHF
abundance: .; v_gene: TRBV5-1; CDR3aa: CASSPSGRARDEQFF
abundance: .; v_gene: TRBV4-1; CDR3aa: CASSQPRSKQFF
abundance: few; v_gene: TRBV7-2; CDR3aa: CASSLSSFGIEQYF
abundance: .; v_gene: TRBV7-9; CDR3aa: CASSRPRGGGSETQYF
abundance: .; v_gene: TRBV28; CDR3aa: CASKTGEPEAFF
abundance: .; v_gene: TRBV2; CDR3aa: CASRPWVSGELFF
abundance: .; v_gene: TRBV28; CDR3aa: CASGAGGQDEQYF
abundance: once; v_gene: TRBV7-2; CDR3aa: CASSSEHGRSYEQYF
abundance: .; v_gene: TRBV6-5; CDR3aa: CASSRDFRYEQYF
abundance: .; v_gene: TRBV19; CDR3aa: CASSPNRDPDWADTQYF
abundance: .; v_gene: TRBV5-1; CDR3aa: CASSLGTGTPDTQYF
abundance: .; v_gene: TRBV7-9; CDR3aa: CASSLGQAYGTEAFF
abundance: .; v_gene: TRBV27; CDR3aa: CASSFSGRFTGELFF
abundance: .; v_gene: TRBV5-1; CDR3aa: CASSFGLAGNNEQFF
abundance: .; v_gene: TRBV5-4; CDR3aa: CASSLYVGSSQETQYF
abundance: .; v_gene: TRBV28; CDR3aa: CASSPKIAGDEQYF
abundance: once; v_gene: TRBV6-5; CDR3aa: CASSYDRYSNQPQHF
abundance: many; v_gene: TRBV27; CDR3aa: CASRVQESSYEQYF
abundance: once; v_gene: TRBV2; CDR3aa: CATLERDTQYF
abundance: .; v_gene: TRBV19; CDR3aa: CASRSLAGGYNEQFF
abundance: .; v_gene: TRBV5-4; CDR3aa: CASSLPTGATTEAFF
abundance: .; v_gene: TRBV19; CDR3aa: CASSMIGGYSNQPQHF
abundance: .; v_gene: TRBV5-4; CDR3aa: CASSWTSGVLADTQYF
abundance: .; v_gene: TRBV28; CDR3aa: CASSTRDSPLHF
abundance: .; v_gene: TRBV9; CDR3aa: CASSIRDSSNEKLFF
abundance: .; v_gene: TRBV6-5; CDR3aa: CASSSGHLREQYF
abundance: .; v_gene: TRBV5-1; CDR3aa: CASRDSEFETGELFF
abundance: .; v_gene: TRBV2; CDR3aa: CASSDIRAGGRGSYNEQFF
abundance: .; v_gene: TRBV30; CDR3aa: CAWSWDSNYGYTF
abundance: few; v_gene: TRBV25-1; CDR3aa: CASIPSGGSIYNEQFF
abundance: .; v_gene: TRBV19; CDR3aa: CASSKGGYTGELFF